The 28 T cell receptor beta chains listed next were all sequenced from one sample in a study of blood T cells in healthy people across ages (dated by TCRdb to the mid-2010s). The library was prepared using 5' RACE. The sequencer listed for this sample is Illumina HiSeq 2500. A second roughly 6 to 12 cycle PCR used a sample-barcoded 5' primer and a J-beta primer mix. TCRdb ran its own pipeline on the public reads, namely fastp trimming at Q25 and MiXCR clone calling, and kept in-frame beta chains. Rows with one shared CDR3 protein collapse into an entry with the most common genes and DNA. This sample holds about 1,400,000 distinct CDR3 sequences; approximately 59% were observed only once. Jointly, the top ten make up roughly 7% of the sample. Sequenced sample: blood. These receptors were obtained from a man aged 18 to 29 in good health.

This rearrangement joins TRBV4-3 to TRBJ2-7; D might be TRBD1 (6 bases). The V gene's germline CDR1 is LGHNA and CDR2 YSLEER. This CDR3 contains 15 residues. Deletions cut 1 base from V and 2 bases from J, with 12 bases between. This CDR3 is CASSQGDRPTYEQYF. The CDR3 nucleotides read TGCGCCAGCAGCCAAGGTGACAGGCCGACCTACGAGCAGTACTTC.

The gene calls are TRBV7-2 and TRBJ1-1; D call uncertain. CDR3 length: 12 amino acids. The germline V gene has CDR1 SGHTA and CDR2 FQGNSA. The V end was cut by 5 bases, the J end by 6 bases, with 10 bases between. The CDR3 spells CASSVGSSEAFF. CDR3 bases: TGTGCCAGCAGCGTAGGGAGCTCTGAAGCTTTCTTT.

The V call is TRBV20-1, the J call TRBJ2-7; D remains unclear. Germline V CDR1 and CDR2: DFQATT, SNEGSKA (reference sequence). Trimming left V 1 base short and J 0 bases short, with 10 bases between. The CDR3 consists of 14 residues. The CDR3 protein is CSARGITDSYEQYF. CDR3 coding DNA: TGCAGTGCTAGAGGGATAACGGACTCCTACGAGCAGTACTTC.

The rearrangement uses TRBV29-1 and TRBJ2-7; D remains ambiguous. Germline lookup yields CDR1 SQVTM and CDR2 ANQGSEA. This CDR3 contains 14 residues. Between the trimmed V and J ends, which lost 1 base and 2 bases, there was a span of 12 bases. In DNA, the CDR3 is TGCAGCGTTGAAGGCGGCGGCGGAGCCTACGAGCAGTACTTC. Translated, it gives CSVEGGGGAYEQYF.

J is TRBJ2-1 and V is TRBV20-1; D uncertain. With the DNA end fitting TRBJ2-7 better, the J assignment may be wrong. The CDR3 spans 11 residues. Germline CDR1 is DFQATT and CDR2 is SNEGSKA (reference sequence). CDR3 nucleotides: TGCAGTGCTAGTCGGGTAACCGAGCAGTACTTC. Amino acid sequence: CSASRVTEQYF.

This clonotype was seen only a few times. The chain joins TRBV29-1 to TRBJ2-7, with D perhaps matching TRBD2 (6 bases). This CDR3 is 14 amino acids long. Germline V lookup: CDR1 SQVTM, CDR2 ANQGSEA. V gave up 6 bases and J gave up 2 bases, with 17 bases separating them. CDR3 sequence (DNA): TGCAGCGTGGGGGGTTACTCAAAACCCTACGAGCAGTACTTC. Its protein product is CSVGGYSKPYEQYF.

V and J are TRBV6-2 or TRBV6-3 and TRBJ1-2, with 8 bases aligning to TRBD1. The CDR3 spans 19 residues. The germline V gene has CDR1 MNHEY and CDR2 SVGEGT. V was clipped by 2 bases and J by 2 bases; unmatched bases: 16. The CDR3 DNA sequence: TGTGCCAGCAGTTACCCACCAGGGGGCCGCGACTTCAGGAACTATGGCTACACCTTC. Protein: CASSYPPGGRDFRNYGYTF.

CDR3 coding DNA: TGTGCCAGCAGCCAAGAGCCTAGCGGGGGGAGGCGGCAGTTCTTC. Translating it yields CASSQEPSGGRRQFF. V and J are TRBV3-1 and TRBJ2-1, with 11 bases fitting TRBD2. CDR1 is LGHDT, CDR2 YNNKEL, per germline (reference sequence). This CDR3 spans 15 amino acids. The trim removed 0 bases at V and 12 bases at J, leaving 7 bases unmatched.

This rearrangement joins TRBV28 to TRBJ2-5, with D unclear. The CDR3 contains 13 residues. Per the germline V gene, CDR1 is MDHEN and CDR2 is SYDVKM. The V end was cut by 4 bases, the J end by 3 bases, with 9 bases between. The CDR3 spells CASSSPTKETQYF. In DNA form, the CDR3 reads TGTGCCAGCAGTTCACCCACAAAAGAGACCCAGTACTTC.

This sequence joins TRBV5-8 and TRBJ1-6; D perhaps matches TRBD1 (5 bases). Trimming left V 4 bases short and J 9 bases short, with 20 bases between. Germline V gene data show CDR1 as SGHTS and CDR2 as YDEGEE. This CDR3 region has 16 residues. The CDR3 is CASSLGQTKLSSPLHF. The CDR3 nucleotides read TGTGCCAGCAGCCTGGGGCAGACGAAACTTAGTTCACCCCTCCACTTT.

The CDR3 sequence: CASSPARDRGYEQYF. The CDR3 DNA sequence: TGTGCCAGCAGCCCCGCCCGGGACAGGGGCTACGAGCAGTACTTC. The chain employs TRBV7-9 and TRBJ2-7; 10 bases are a match to TRBD1. The CDR3 totals 15 residues. The junction had 7 bases not matched to a gene; V was cut back by 5 bases and J by 3 bases. Germline V gives CDR1 SEHNR, CDR2 FQNEAQ (reference sequence). Full variable domain (remainder filled in from reference TRBV7-9 and TRBJ2-7): DTGVSQNPRHKITKRGQNVTFRCDPISEHNRLYWYRQTLGQGPEFLTYFQNEAQLEKSRLLSDRFSAERPKGSFSTLEIQRTEQGDSAMYLCASSPARDRGYEQYFGPGTRLTVT.

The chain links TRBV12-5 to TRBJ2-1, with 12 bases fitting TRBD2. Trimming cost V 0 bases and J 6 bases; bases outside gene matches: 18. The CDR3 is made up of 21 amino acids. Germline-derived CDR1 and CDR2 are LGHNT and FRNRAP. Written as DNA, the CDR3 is TGTGCTAGTGGTTTGGTAAGAGGGACTAGCGGGCCGACCATACCGGGCAATGAGCAGTTCTTC. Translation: CASGLVRGTSGPTIPGNEQFF.

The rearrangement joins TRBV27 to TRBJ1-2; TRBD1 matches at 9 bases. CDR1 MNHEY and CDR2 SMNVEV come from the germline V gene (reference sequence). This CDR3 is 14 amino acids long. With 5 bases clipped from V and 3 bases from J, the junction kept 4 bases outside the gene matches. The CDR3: CASSNGQGYYGYTF. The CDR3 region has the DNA TGTGCCAGCAGTAACGGACAGGGGTACTATGGCTACACCTTC.

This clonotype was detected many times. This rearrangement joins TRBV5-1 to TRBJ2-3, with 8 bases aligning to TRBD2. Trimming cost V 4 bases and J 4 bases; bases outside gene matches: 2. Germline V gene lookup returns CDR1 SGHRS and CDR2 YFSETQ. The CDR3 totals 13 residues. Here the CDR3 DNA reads TGCGCCAGCAGCGAAGCGGGGGCAGATACGCAGTATTTT. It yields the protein CASSEAGADTQYF.

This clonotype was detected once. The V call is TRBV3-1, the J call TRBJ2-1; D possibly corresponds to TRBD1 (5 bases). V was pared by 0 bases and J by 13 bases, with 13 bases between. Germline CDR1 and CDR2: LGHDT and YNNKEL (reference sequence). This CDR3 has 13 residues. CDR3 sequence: CASSQDLTATQFF. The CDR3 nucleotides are TGTGCCAGCAGCCAAGATTTGACAGCGACCCAGTTCTTC.

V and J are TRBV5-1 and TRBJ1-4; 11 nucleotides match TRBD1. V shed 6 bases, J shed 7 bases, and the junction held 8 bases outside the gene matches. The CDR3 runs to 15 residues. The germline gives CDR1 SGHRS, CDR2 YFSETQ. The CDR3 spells CASTLMGTGGEKLFF. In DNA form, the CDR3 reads TGCGCCAGCACATTGATGGGGACAGGGGGTGAAAAACTGTTTTTT.

In DNA form, the CDR3 reads TGCAGTGCTAGACCGCGCGGCACAGATACGCAGTATTTT. This sequence encodes CSARPRGTDTQYF. V gene TRBV20-1 combines with J gene TRBJ2-3; D gene unclear. V lost 2 bases and J lost 1, with 7 bases in between. Germline CDR1 and CDR2: DFQATT and SNEGSKA (reference sequence). The CDR3 totals 13 residues.

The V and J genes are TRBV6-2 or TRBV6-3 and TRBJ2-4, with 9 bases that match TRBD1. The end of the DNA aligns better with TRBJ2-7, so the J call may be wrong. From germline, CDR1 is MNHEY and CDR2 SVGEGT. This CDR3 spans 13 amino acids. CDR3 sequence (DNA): TGTGCCACCGACAGGGGGTTAACCTACGAGCAGTACTTC. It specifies CATDRGLTYEQYF.

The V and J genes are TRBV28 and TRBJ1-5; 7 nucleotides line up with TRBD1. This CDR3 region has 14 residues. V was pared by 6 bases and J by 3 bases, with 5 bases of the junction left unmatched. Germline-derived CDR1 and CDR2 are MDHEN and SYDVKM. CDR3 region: CASRTDRANQPQHF. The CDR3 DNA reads TGTGCCAGCAGAACCGACAGGGCCAATCAGCCCCAGCATTTT.

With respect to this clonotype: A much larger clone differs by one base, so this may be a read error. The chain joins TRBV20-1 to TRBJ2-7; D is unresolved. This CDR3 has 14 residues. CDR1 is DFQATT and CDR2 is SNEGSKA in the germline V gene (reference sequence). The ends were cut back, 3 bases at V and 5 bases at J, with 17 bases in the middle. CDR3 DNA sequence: TGCAGTGCTAGCCCCCCCGGTCAGAGGCACGAGCAGTACTTC. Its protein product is CSASPPGQRHEQYF.

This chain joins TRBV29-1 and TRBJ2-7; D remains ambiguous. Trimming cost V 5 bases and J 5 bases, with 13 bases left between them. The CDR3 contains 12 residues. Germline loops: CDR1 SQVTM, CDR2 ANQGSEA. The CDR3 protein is CSVPLSDNEQYF. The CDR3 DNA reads TGCAGCGTTCCACTATCAGACAACGAGCAGTACTTC.

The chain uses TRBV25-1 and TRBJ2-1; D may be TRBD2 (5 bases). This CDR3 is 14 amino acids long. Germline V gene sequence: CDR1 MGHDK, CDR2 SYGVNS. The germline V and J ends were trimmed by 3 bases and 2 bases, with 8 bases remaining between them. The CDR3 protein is CASSEVSAYNEQFF. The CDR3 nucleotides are TGTGCCAGCAGTGAGGTTAGCGCCTACAATGAGCAGTTCTTC.

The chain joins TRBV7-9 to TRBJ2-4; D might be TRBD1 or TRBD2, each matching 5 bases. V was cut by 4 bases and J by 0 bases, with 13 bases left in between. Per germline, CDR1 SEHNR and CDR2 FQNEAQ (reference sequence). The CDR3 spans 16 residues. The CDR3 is CASSSGTSLAKNIQYF. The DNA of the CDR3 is TGTGCCAGCAGCTCCGGGACGAGTCTAGCCAAAAACATTCAGTACTTC.

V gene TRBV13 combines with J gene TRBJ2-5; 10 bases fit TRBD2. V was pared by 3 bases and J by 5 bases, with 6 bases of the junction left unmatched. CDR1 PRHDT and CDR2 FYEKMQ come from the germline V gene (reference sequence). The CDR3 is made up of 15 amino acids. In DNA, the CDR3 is TGTGCCAGCAGCTTTCTAGCGGGGGTAGAGGAGACCCAGTACTTC. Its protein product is CASSFLAGVEETQYF.

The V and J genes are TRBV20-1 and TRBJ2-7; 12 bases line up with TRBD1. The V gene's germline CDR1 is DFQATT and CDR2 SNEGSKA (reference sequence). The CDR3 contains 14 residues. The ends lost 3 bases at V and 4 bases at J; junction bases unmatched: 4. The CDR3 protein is CSARTGQGAYEQYF. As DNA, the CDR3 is TGCAGTGCTAGGACGGGACAGGGGGCTTACGAGCAGTACTTC.

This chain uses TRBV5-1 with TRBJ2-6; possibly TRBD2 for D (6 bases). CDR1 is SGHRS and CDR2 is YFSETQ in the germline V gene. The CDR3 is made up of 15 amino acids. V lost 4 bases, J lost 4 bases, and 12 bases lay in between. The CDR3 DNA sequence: TGCGCCAGCAGCGCGGAGGCGGGAGGGGCCAACGTCCTGACTTTC. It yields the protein CASSAEAGGANVLTF.

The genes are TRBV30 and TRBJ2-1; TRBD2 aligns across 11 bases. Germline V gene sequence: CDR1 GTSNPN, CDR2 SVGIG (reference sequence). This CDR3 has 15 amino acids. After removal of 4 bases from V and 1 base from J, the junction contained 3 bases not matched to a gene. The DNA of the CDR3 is TGTGCCTGGATGACTAGCGGGAATTCCTACAATGAGCAGTTCTTC. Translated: CAWMTSGNSYNEQFF.

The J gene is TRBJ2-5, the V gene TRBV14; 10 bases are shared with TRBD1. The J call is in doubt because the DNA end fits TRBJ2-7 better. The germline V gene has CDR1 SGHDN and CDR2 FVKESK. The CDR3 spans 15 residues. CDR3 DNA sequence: TGTGCCAGCAGCCACGGGACAGGGGTATCCTACGAGCAGTACTTC. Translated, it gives CASSHGTGVSYEQYF.